The subject of this entry is one T cell receptor (beta chain). Its antigen is unknown. The study based diagnoses on clinical symptoms, serum thyroxine and TRAb, thyroid ultrasound and orbital computed tomography. TCR beta CDR3 sequences were amplified from RNA transcripts. TCR CDR3 underwent first-round RT-PCR with the HTBI primer set. TCRdb reanalysed the multiplex PCR reads using MiXCR and keeps one entry per CDR3 protein. The data show a few hundred thousand distinct CDR3 sequences, with about 15% seen just once and around 7.3% held by the top ten. The record originates from a study of T cells in Graves' hyperthyroidism and ophthalmopathy. Study at large: Prior to any treatment, at the point of initial diagnosis, peripheral blood was collected. Study-wide findings and caveats: Also found in blood were most expanded thyroid clonotypes above 0.001.

The V gene end was trimmed by 4 bases and the J gene end by 2 bases; junction bases not matched to a gene: 17. The CDR3 contains 18 residues. Germline assignment: CDR1 SGHDN and CDR2 FVKESK. The sequenced material came from blood. The chain joins TRBV14 to TRBJ2-7, with 7 bases lining up with TRBD1. This clonotype was sampled from a woman under 40 with Graves' hyperthyroidism. The CDR3 DNA is TGTGCCAGCAGCCTCCTACCCTCCAGGGGGAAAGCCACCTACGAGCAGTACTTC. It codes for CASSLLPSRGKATYEQYF.